Described below is a single T cell receptor (beta chain) sequence and its context. These data originate in a study of blood T cell repertoires in COVID-19. Study overall: Samples of COVID-19 (acute and convalescent) were obtained from the United States, Italy and Spain. In each case, the material was cDNA or gDNA derived from T cells, B-cell-depleted T cells, or PBMCs.

This table comes from immunoSEQ multiplex PCR, and its TCRdb copy is limited to in-frame clones, with some not included. The table includes tens of thousands of clones, approximately 88% detected once. The germline V gene encodes CDR1 SNHLY and CDR2 FYNNEI. The CDR3 extends over 13 amino acids. V was cut by 5 bases and J by 3 bases, with 10 bases left in between. This clonotype was obtained from a man aged 45-65 years with active COVID-19. Material: peripheral blood. The chain uses TRBV2 and TRBJ1-2; D perhaps matches TRBD1 (6 bases). CDR3 bases: TGTGCCAGCAGTCCGGACAGCTACTATGGCTACACCTTC. This sequence encodes CASSPDSYYGYTF.